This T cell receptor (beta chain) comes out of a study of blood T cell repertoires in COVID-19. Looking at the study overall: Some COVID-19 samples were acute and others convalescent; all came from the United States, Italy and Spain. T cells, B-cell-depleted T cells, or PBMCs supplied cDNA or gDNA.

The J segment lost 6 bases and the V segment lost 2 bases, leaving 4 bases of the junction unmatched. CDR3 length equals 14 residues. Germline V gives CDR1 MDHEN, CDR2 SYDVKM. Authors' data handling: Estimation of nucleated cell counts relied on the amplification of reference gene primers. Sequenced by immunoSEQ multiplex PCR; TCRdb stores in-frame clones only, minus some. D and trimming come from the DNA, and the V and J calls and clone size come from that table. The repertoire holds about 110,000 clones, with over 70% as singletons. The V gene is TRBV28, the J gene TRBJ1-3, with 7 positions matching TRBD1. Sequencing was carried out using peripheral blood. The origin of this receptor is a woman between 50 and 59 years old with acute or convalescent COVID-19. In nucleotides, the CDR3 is TGTGCCAGCAGTTTACAGGGGGGTAAAAACACCATATATTTT. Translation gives CASSLQGGKNTIYF.